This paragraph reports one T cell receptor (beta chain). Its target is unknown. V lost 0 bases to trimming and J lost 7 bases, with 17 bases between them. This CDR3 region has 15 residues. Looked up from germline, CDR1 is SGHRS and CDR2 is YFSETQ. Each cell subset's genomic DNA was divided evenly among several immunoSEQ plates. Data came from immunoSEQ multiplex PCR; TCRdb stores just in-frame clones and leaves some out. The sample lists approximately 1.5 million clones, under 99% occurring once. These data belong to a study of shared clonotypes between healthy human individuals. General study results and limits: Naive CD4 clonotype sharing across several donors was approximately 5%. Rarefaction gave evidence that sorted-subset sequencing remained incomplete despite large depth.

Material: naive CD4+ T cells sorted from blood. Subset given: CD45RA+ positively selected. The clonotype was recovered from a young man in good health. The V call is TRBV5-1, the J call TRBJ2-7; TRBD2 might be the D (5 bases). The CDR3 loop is CASSLAVGRGSEQYF. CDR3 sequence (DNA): TGCGCCAGCAGCTTGGCGGTGGGGAGAGGGTCGGAGCAGTACTTC.